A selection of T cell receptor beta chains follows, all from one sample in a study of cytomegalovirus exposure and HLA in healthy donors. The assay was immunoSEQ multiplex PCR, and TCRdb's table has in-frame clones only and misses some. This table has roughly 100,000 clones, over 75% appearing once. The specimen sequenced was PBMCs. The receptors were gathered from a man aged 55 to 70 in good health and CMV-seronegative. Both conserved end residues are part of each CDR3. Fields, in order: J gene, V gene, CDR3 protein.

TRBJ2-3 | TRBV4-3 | CASRGTGRTDTQYF
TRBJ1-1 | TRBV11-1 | CASSWSTGASEAFF
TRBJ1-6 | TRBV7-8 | CASSLGTNLHF
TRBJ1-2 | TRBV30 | CAWSVDRGAGYTF
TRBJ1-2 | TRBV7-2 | CASSLPFTGRAYGYTF
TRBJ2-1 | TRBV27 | CASSPTAYNEQFF
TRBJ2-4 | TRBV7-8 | CASSQTGAKNIQYF
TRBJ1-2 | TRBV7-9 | CSSSFGQVYGYTF
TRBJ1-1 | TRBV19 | CASSIARNEAFF
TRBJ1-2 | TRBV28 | CASRSMGSGGLDGYTF
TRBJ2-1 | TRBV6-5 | CASSYGAGTQYNEQFF
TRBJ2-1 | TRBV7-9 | CASSPRTDFGEQFF
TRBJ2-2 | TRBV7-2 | CASSFPGLAGGRGGELFF
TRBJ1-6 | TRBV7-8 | CAIGGNSPLHF
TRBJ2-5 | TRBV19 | CASSNPGTGGETQYF
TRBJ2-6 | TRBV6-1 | CASSISYEANVLTF
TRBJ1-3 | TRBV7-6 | CASSSGNTIYF
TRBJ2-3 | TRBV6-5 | CASSYRGVTDTQYF
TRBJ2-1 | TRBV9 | CASSVDVAGGLNEQFF
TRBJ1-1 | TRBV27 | CAARGGNEAFF
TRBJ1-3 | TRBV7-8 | CASSPKGQSGNTIYF